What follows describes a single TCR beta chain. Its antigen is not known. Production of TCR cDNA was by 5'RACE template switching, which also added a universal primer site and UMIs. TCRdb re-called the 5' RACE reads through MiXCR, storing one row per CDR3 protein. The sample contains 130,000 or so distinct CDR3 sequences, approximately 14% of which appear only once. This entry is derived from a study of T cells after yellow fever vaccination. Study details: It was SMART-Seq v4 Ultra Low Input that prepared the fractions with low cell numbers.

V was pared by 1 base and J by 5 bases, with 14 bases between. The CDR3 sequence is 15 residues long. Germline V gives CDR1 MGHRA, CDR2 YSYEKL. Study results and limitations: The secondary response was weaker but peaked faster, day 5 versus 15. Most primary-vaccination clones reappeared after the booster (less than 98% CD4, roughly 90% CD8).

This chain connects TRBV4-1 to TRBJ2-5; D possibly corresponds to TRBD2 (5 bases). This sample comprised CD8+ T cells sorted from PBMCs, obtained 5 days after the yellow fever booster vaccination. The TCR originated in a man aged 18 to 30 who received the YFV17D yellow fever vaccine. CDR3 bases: TGCGCCAGCAGCCAAGCCCCGAGGGTGGGGGAGACCCAGTACTTC. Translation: CASSQAPRVGETQYF.